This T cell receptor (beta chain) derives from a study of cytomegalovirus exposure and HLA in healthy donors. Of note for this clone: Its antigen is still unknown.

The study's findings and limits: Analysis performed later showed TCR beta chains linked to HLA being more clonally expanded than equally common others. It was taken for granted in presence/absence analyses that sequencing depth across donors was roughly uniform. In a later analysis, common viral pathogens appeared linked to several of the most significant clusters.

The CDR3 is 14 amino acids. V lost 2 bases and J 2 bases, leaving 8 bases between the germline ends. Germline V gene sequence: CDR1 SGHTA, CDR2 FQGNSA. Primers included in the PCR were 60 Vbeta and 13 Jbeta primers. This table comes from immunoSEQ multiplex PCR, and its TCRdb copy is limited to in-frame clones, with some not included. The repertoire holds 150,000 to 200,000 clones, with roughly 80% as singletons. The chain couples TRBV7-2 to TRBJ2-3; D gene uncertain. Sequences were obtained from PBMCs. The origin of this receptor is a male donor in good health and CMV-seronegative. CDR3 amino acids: CASSLMRSTDTQYF. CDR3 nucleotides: TGTGCCAGCAGCTTAATGCGGTCCACAGATACGCAGTATTTT.